Listed below are T cell receptor beta chains from one sample, sequenced in a study of response to subunit inactivated influenza vaccine. A single record per CDR3 protein comes from TCRdb applying MiXCR to the RT-PCR reads. The sample shows 500,000 to 600,000 distinct CDR3 sequences, approximately 12% of them seen only once. This specimen consisted of PBMCs from blood, obtained roughly 48 days after vaccination. The receptors stem from a man aged 50 to 59 who received an inactivated influenza vaccine. CDR3s include the opening cysteine and the closing phenylalanine or tryptophan. The D gene is left open where the match is weak. The size of a clone is reported for some rows only, either as once, few or many, or as a class for expanded clones.

D gene: NA; clone size: NA; J gene: TRBJ1-2; V gene: TRBV14; CDR3 protein: CASSSLGGNYGYTF; CDR3 DNA: TGTGCCAGCAGTTCCCTTGGGGGCAACTATGGCTACACCTTC
D gene: NA; clone size: NA; J gene: TRBJ2-5; V gene: TRBV15; CDR3 protein: CATSYSGGWETQYF; CDR3 DNA: TGTGCCACCAGCTATAGTGGGGGGTGGGAGACCCAGTACTTC
D gene: NA; clone size: many; J gene: TRBJ1-5; V gene: TRBV7-2; CDR3 protein: CASSLLAGNQPQHF; CDR3 DNA: TGTGCCAGCAGCTTATTGGCAGGCAATCAGCCCCAGCATTTT
D gene: TRBD1; clone size: few; J gene: TRBJ2-7; V gene: TRBV5-1; CDR3 protein: CASSLVPGQGVDYEQYF; CDR3 DNA: TGCGCCAGCAGCTTGGTCCCGGGACAGGGGGTCGACTACGAGCAGTACTTC
D gene: NA; clone size: few; J gene: TRBJ1-1; V gene: TRBV15; CDR3 protein: CATSRPGRMNTEAFF; CDR3 DNA: TGTGCCACCAGCAGACCGGGACGTATGAACACTGAAGCTTTCTTT
D gene: TRBD2; clone size: many; J gene: TRBJ2-1; V gene: TRBV10-3; CDR3 protein: CAISETPSGSRGEQFF; CDR3 DNA: TGTGCCATCAGTGAAACACCTAGCGGGAGTCGGGGTGAGCAGTTCTTC
D gene: NA; clone size: many; J gene: TRBJ2-1; V gene: TRBV15; CDR3 protein: CATSRDGTSYEQFF; CDR3 DNA: TGTGCCACCAGCAGAGATGGTACTAGCTATGAGCAGTTCTTC
D gene: NA; clone size: NA; J gene: TRBJ2-1; V gene: TRBV10-3; CDR3 protein: CAIGGREPWNEQFF; CDR3 DNA: TGTGCCATCGGAGGTCGGGAGCCTTGGAATGAGCAGTTCTTC
D gene: NA; clone size: many; J gene: TRBJ1-3; V gene: TRBV19; CDR3 protein: CASSIGSSGNTIYF; CDR3 DNA: TGTGCCAGTAGTATCGGCAGCTCTGGAAACACCATATATTTT
D gene: NA; clone size: NA; J gene: TRBJ1-4; V gene: TRBV6-5; CDR3 protein: CASSPGFEKLFF; CDR3 DNA: TGTGCCAGCAGTCCGGGATTCGAAAAACTGTTTTTT
D gene: TRBD2; clone size: few; J gene: TRBJ2-5; V gene: TRBV20-1; CDR3 protein: CSAREGLVAGRETQYF; CDR3 DNA: TGCAGTGCTAGGGAGGGGCTTGTAGCCGGGAGGGAGACCCAGTACTTC
D gene: NA; clone size: many; J gene: TRBJ2-6; V gene: TRBV12-3/TRBV12-4; CDR3 protein: CASSLGPGANVLTF; CDR3 DNA: TGTGCCAGCAGCTTGGGTCCTGGGGCCAACGTCCTGACTTTC
D gene: NA; clone size: many; J gene: TRBJ1-3; V gene: TRBV7-2; CDR3 protein: CASSSTGSHSGNTIYF; CDR3 DNA: TGTGCCAGCAGCTCGACCGGGTCCCACTCTGGAAACACCATATATTTT
D gene: NA; clone size: few; J gene: TRBJ1-1; V gene: TRBV20-1; CDR3 protein: CSARPRVLATEAFF; CDR3 DNA: TGCAGTGCTAGGCCGAGGGTTTTGGCCACTGAAGCTTTCTTT
D gene: NA; clone size: many; J gene: TRBJ2-1; V gene: TRBV29-1; CDR3 protein: CSVGQDSYNEQFF; CDR3 DNA: TGCAGCGTTGGACAGGATTCCTACAATGAGCAGTTCTTC
D gene: TRBD1; clone size: few; J gene: TRBJ2-2; V gene: TRBV18; CDR3 protein: CASSTGTGGTGELFF; CDR3 DNA: TGTGCCAGCTCGACCGGAACAGGGGGCACCGGGGAGCTGTTTTTT
D gene: NA; clone size: NA; J gene: TRBJ2-1; V gene: TRBV19; CDR3 protein: CASTLTSGLLNEQFF; CDR3 DNA: TGTGCCAGTACTCTAACGTCCGGGCTCCTCAATGAGCAGTTCTTC
D gene: TRBD1; clone size: NA; J gene: TRBJ1-2; V gene: TRBV20-1; CDR3 protein: CSAHRQGARGYTF; CDR3 DNA: TGCAGTGCGCACCGACAGGGGGCTCGGGGCTACACCTTC
D gene: NA; clone size: NA; J gene: TRBJ2-7; V gene: TRBV20-1; CDR3 protein: CSAAQETYEQYF; CDR3 DNA: TGCAGTGCGGCCCAGGAGACCTACGAGCAGTACTTC
D gene: NA; clone size: few; J gene: TRBJ2-7; V gene: TRBV28; CDR3 protein: CASSFRRNEQYF; CDR3 DNA: TGTGCCAGCAGTTTCAGGCGGAACGAGCAGTACTTC
D gene: NA; clone size: many; J gene: TRBJ2-1; V gene: TRBV28; CDR3 protein: CASSSGPRPFF; CDR3 DNA: TGTGCCAGCAGTTCTGGACCACGTCCGTTCTTC
D gene: NA; clone size: few; J gene: TRBJ1-5; V gene: TRBV6-2/TRBV6-3; CDR3 protein: CASSPTEIDQPQHF; CDR3 DNA: TGTGCCAGCAGCCCTACAGAGATTGATCAGCCCCAGCATTTT
D gene: TRBD1; clone size: few; J gene: TRBJ2-7; V gene: TRBV20-1; CDR3 protein: CSAPPGQGLEQYF; CDR3 DNA: TGCAGTGCCCCCCCGGGACAGGGCCTCGAGCAGTACTTC
D gene: TRBD2; clone size: NA; J gene: TRBJ2-1; V gene: TRBV10-3; CDR3 protein: CAISESQGLDTSRSINEQFF; CDR3 DNA: TGTGCCATCAGTGAAAGCCAGGGACTAGATACCTCCCGCAGTATCAATGAGCAGTTCTTC
D gene: TRBD2; clone size: NA; J gene: TRBJ2-7; V gene: TRBV20-1; CDR3 protein: CSATSSGRAGEQYF; CDR3 DNA: TGCAGTGCTACCTCTAGCGGGAGGGCCGGAGAGCAGTACTTC
D gene: TRBD1; clone size: NA; J gene: TRBJ2-5; V gene: TRBV12-3/TRBV12-4; CDR3 protein: CASSLKGGLETQYF; CDR3 DNA: TGTGCCAGCAGTTTGAAAGGGGGCCTCGAGACCCAGTACTTC
D gene: NA; clone size: NA; J gene: TRBJ1-1; V gene: TRBV2; CDR3 protein: CASSELIMNTEAFF; CDR3 DNA: TGTGCCAGCAGTGAGCTCATTATGAACACTGAAGCTTTCTTT
D gene: TRBD2; clone size: NA; J gene: TRBJ2-1; V gene: TRBV6-2/TRBV6-3; CDR3 protein: CASSYRRGAQNEQFF; CDR3 DNA: TGTGCCAGCAGTTATCGGCGGGGGGCCCAAAATGAGCAGTTCTTC
D gene: TRBD1; clone size: many; J gene: TRBJ2-7; V gene: TRBV29-1; CDR3 protein: CSAKDTGVEQYF; CDR3 DNA: TGCAGCGCAAAAGATACAGGGGTCGAGCAGTACTTC
D gene: NA; clone size: NA; J gene: TRBJ2-7; V gene: TRBV3-1; CDR3 protein: CASSQERWGRGPYEQYF; CDR3 DNA: TGTGCCAGCAGCCAAGAAAGATGGGGCAGGGGCCCCTACGAGCAGTACTTC
D gene: TRBD2; clone size: NA; J gene: TRBJ2-6; V gene: TRBV20-1; CDR3 protein: CCASDSGRGLSGANVLTF; CDR3 DNA: TGCTGTGCTAGTGATAGCGGGAGGGGACTCTCTGGGGCCAACGTCCTGACTTTC
D gene: NA; clone size: NA; J gene: TRBJ2-7; V gene: TRBV5-1; CDR3 protein: CASSRGTDTLDEQYF; CDR3 DNA: TGCGCCAGCAGCCGGGGGACGGATACACTTGACGAGCAGTACTTC
D gene: NA; clone size: few; J gene: TRBJ1-3; V gene: TRBV9; CDR3 protein: CASSPRSYLGNTIYF; CDR3 DNA: TGTGCCAGCAGCCCCCGTAGTTATCTCGGAAACACCATATATTTT
D gene: TRBD2; clone size: few; J gene: TRBJ2-1; V gene: TRBV12-3/TRBV12-4; CDR3 protein: CASSSIAGVSYNEQFF; CDR3 DNA: TGTGCCAGCAGTTCCATAGCGGGGGTTAGCTACAATGAGCAGTTCTTC
D gene: TRBD2; clone size: NA; J gene: TRBJ2-1; V gene: TRBV6-1; CDR3 protein: CASTLSGSGSNEQFF; CDR3 DNA: TGTGCCAGCACCCTTAGCGGGAGTGGTAGCAATGAGCAGTTCTTC
D gene: NA; clone size: NA; J gene: TRBJ2-1; V gene: TRBV5-1; CDR3 protein: CASSLGRQSVNEQFF; CDR3 DNA: TGCGCCAGCAGCTTGGGGCGGCAAAGCGTCAATGAGCAGTTCTTC
D gene: TRBD2; clone size: many; J gene: TRBJ2-3; V gene: TRBV7-2; CDR3 protein: CASSFSSGSTDTQYF; CDR3 DNA: TGTGCCAGCAGCTTCTCTAGCGGGAGCACAGATACGCAGTATTTT
D gene: NA; clone size: few; J gene: TRBJ2-5; V gene: TRBV28; CDR3 protein: CASSLIRQSGWETQYF; CDR3 DNA: TGTGCCAGCAGTTTGATTCGGCAGTCCGGGTGGGAGACCCAGTACTTC
D gene: TRBD2; clone size: NA; J gene: TRBJ2-3; V gene: TRBV12-3/TRBV12-4; CDR3 protein: CASSGTSGGPTDTQYF; CDR3 DNA: TGTGCCAGCAGTGGGACTAGCGGGGGGCCCACAGATACGCAGTATTTT
D gene: NA; clone size: NA; J gene: TRBJ1-1; V gene: TRBV10-3; CDR3 protein: CAIRPGANTEAFF; CDR3 DNA: TGTGCCATCAGGCCGGGGGCGAACACTGAAGCTTTCTTT
D gene: NA; clone size: few; J gene: TRBJ2-2; V gene: TRBV4-3; CDR3 protein: CASSQDQALAGTGELFF; CDR3 DNA: TGCGCCAGCAGCCAAGATCAGGCACTAGCAGGCACCGGGGAGCTGTTTTTT
D gene: NA; clone size: many; J gene: TRBJ1-5; V gene: TRBV6-5; CDR3 protein: CASSYSRGGEGQPQHF; CDR3 DNA: TGTGCCAGCAGTTACTCGAGGGGGGGCGAAGGTCAGCCCCAGCATTTT
D gene: TRBD1; clone size: NA; J gene: TRBJ1-1; V gene: TRBV4-2; CDR3 protein: CASSRGGQEEAFF; CDR3 DNA: TGTGCCAGCAGCCGAGGCGGACAGGAAGAAGCTTTCTTT
D gene: NA; clone size: NA; J gene: TRBJ1-1; V gene: TRBV5-5; CDR3 protein: CASSRLIGGANTEAFF; CDR3 DNA: TGTGCCAGCAGTCGGCTCATTGGGGGCGCGAACACTGAAGCTTTCTTT
D gene: NA; clone size: few; J gene: TRBJ2-1; V gene: TRBV11-1; CDR3 protein: CASSLPPRGGHRSYNEQFF; CDR3 DNA: TGTGCCAGCAGCTTACCCCCTAGGGGGGGGCATCGTTCCTACAATGAGCAGTTCTTC
D gene: TRBD2; clone size: NA; J gene: TRBJ2-1; V gene: TRBV7-2; CDR3 protein: CASSSRTSGYSYNEQFF; CDR3 DNA: TGTGCCAGCAGCTCCCGGACTAGCGGGTACTCCTACAATGAGCAGTTCTTC
D gene: TRBD1; clone size: NA; J gene: TRBJ1-2; V gene: TRBV4-2; CDR3 protein: CASSQTRVGQYYGYTF; CDR3 DNA: TGTGCCAGCAGCCAAACAAGGGTGGGACAGTACTATGGCTACACCTTC
D gene: TRBD1; clone size: NA; J gene: TRBJ1-6; V gene: TRBV6-2/TRBV6-3; CDR3 protein: CASSHSTGITGNSPLHF; CDR3 DNA: TGTGCCAGCAGTCACTCGACAGGGATCACTGGAAATTCACCCCTCCACTTT
D gene: NA; clone size: few; J gene: TRBJ1-1; V gene: TRBV3-1; CDR3 protein: CASSHQGHTEAFF; CDR3 DNA: TGTGCCAGCAGCCACCAGGGGCACACTGAAGCTTTCTTT
D gene: NA; clone size: few; J gene: TRBJ2-2; V gene: TRBV5-1; CDR3 protein: CASIRQPNTGELFF; CDR3 DNA: TGCGCCAGCATTAGACAGCCGAACACCGGGGAGCTGTTTTTT